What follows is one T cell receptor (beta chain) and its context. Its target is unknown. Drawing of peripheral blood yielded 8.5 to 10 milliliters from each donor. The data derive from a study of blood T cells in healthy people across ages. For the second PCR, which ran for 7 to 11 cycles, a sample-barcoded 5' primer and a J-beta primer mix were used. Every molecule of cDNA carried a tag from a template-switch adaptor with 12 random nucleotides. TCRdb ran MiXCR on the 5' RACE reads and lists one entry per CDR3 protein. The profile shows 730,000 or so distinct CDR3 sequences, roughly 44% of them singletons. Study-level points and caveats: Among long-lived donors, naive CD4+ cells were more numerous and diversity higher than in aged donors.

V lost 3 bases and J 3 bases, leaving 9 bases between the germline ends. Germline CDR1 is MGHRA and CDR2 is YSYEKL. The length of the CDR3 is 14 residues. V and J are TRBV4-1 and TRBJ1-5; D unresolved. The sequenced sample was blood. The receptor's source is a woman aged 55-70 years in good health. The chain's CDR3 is CASSHPGFNQPQHF. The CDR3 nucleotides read TGCGCCAGCAGCCACCCCGGGTTCAATCAGCCCCAGCATTTT.